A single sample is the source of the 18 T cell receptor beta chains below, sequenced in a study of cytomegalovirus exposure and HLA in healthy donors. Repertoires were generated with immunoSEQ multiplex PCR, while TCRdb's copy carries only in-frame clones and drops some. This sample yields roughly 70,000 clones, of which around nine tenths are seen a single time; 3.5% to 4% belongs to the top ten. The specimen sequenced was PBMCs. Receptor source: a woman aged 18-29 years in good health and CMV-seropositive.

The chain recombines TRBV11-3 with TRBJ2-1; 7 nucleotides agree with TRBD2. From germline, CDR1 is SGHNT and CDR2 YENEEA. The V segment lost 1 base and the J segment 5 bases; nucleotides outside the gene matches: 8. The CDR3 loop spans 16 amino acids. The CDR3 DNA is TGTGCCAGCAGCTTAGGGCGCGGGAGCGTCAACAATGAGCAGTTCTTC. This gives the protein CASSLGRGSVNNEQFF.

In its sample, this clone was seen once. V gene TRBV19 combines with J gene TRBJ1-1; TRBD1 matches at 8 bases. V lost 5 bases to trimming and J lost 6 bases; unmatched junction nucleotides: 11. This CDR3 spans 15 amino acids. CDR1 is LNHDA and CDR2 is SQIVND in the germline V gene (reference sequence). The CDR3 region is CASSLNGQGPAEAFF. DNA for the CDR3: TGTGCCAGTAGTCTGAACGGACAGGGACCGGCTGAAGCTTTCTTT.

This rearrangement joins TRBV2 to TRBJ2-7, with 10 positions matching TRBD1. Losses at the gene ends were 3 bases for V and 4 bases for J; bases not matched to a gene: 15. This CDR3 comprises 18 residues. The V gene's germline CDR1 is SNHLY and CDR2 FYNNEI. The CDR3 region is CASSDDRGTGEILYEQYF. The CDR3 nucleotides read TGTGCCAGCAGTGATGACCGCGGGACAGGGGAAATCCTTTACGAGCAGTACTTC. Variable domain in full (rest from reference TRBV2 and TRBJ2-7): EPEVTQTPSHQVTQMGQEVILRCVPISNHLYFYWYRQILGQKVEFLVSFYNNEISEKSEIFDDQFSVERPDGSNFTLKIRSTKLEDSAMYFCASSDDRGTGEILYEQYFGPGTRLTVT.

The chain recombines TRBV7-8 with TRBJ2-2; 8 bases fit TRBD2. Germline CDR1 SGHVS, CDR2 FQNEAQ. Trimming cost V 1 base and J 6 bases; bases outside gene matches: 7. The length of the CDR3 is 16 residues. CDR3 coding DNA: TGTGCCAGCAGCTTAGTGCGGGGGGAGTTGGCCGGGGAGCTGTTTTTT. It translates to CASSLVRGELAGELFF.

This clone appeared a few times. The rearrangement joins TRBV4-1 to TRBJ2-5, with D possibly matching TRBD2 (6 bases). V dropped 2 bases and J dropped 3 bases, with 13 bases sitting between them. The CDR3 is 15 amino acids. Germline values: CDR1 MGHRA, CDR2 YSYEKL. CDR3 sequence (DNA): TGCGCCAGCAGCCAACGTTGGTGGGGGGAAGAGACCCAGTACTTC. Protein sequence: CASSQRWWGEETQYF.

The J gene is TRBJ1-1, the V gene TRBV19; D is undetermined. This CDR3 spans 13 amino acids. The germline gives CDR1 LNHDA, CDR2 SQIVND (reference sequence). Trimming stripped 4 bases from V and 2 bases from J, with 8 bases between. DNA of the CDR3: TGTGCCAGTAGTACGCAAACAAACACTGAAGCTTTCTTT. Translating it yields CASSTQTNTEAFF.

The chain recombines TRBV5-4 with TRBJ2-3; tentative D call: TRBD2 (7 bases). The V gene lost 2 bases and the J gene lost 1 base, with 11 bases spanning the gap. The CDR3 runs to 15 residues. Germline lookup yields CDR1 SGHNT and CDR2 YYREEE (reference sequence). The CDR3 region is CASSLGGGRTDTQYF. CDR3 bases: TGTGCCAGCAGCTTAGGCGGGGGCCGCACAGATACGCAGTATTTT.

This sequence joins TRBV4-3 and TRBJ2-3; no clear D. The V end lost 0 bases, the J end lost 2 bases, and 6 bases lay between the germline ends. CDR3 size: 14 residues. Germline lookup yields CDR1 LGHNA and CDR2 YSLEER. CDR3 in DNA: TGCGCCAGCAGCCAAGACACATACACAGATACGCAGTATTTT. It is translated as CASSQDTYTDTQYF.

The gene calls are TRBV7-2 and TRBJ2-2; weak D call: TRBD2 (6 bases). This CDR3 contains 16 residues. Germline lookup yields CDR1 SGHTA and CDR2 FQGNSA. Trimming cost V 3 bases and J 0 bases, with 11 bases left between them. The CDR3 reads CASSLELAPNTGELFF. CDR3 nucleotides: TGTGCCAGCAGCTTGGAGCTAGCGCCGAACACCGGGGAGCTGTTTTTT.

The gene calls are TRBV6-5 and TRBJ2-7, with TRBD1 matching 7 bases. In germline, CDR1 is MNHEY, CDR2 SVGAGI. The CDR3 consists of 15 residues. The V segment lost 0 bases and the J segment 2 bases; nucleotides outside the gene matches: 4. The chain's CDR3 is CASSYSETGPYEQYF. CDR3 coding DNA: TGTGCCAGCAGTTACTCTGAGACAGGGCCCTACGAGCAGTACTTC.

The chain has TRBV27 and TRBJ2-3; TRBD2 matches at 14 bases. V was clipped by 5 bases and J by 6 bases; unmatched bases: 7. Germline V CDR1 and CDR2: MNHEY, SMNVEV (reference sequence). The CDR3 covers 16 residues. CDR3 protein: CASSPGTSGRRDTQYF. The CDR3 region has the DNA TGTGCCAGCAGTCCAGGGACTAGCGGGAGACGTGATACGCAGTATTTT.

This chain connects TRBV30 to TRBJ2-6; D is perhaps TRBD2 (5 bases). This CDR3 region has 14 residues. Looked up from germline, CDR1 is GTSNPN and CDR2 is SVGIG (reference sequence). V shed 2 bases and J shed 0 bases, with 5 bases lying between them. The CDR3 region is CAWSRDSGANVLTF. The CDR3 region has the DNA TGTGCCTGGAGTCGGGACTCTGGGGCCAACGTCCTGACTTTC.

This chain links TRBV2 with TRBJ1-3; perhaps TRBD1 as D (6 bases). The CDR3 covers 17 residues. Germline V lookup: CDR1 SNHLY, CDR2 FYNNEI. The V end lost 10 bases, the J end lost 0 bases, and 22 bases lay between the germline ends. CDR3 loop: CANLIWTDSGSGNTIYF. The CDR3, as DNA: TGTGCCAACCTGATTTGGACGGACAGCGGCTCTGGAAACACCATATATTTT.

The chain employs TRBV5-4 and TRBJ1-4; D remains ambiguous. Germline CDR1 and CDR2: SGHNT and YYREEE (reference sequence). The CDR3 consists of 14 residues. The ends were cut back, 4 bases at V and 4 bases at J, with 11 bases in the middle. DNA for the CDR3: TGTGCCAGCAGCCCTGCGGCGGGTAATGAAAAACTGTTTTTT. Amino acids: CASSPAAGNEKLFF.

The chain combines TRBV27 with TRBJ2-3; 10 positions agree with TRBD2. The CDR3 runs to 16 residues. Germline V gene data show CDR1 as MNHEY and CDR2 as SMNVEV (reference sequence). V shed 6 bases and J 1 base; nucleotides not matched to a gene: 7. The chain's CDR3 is CASSETSGGGTDTQYF. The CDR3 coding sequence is TGTGCCAGCAGCGAGACAAGCGGGGGGGGCACAGATACGCAGTATTTT.

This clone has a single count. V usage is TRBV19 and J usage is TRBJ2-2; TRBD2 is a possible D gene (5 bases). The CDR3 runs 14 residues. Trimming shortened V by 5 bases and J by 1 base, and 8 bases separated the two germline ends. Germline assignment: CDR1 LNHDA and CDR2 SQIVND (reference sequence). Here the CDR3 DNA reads TGTGCCAGTAGTGCCCGGGAGAACACCGGGGAGCTGTTTTTT. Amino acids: CASSARENTGELFF. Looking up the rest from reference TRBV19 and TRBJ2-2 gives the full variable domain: DGGITQSPKYLFRKEGQNVTLSCEQNLNHDAMYWYRQDPGQGLRLIYYSQIVNDFQKGDIAEGYSVSREKKESFPLTVTSAQKNPTAFYLCASSARENTGELFFGEGSRLTVL.

CDR3 nucleotide sequence: TGTGCCAGCAGCAGACTAGCGGGAGGCTCCTACAATGAGCAGTTCTTC. Residues: CASSRLAGGSYNEQFF. V usage is TRBV2 and J usage is TRBJ2-1, with TRBD2 identical over 13 bases. With 6 bases clipped from V and 0 bases from J, the junction kept 2 bases outside the gene matches. This CDR3 is 16 amino acids long. Germline V CDR1 and CDR2: SNHLY, FYNNEI.

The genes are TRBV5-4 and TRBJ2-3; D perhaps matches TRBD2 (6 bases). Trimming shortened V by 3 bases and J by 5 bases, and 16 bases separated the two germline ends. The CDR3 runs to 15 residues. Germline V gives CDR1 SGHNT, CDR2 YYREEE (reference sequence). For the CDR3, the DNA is TGTGCCAGCAGCTCCTCCGGGACTGTCAAAGATACGCAGTATTTT. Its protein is CASSSSGTVKDTQYF.